This TCR beta chain was profiled in a study of cytomegalovirus exposure and HLA in healthy donors. Study as a whole: Earlier work reported 100 million to 130 million unique TCR beta sequences from some 170 million T cells. Study results and caveats: Looking again later, the authors saw that most CMV-associated TCR beta chains seemed HLA-restricted.

Germline CDR1 is SGHVS and CDR2 is FNYEAQ. The CDR3 sequence is 14 residues long. This clone has only a few counts. The antigen is not known. Healthy bone marrow donors formed the donor group. The PCR used 60 Vbeta and 13 Jbeta primers. Assay: immunoSEQ multiplex PCR; the TCRdb copy retains only in-frame clones and omits some. The table lists over 150,000 clones, approximately 75% of them singletons, with more than 2% in the top ten. Sequenced sample: PBMCs. The J gene is TRBJ2-5, the V gene TRBV7-6; 8 bases agree with TRBD2. The last part of the DNA fits TRBJ2-7 better; the J call may be wrong. The sequence came from a man aged 50-59 years in good health and CMV-seropositive. CDR3 sequence (DNA): TGTGCCAGCAGCTTACTCCGGGGGGGCCACGAGCAGTACTTC. Protein: CASSLLRGGHEQYF.